This T cell receptor beta chain came from a study of T cells in localized non-small cell lung cancer (dated by TCRdb to about 2020). Regarding the study in general: The study examined T cell repertoires in hundreds of patients with early-stage NSCLC and compared tumors with uninvolved tumor-adjacent lungs. The cohort was made up of 236 treatment-naive NSCLC patients whose localized lung tumors had been resected. Of the NSCLC patients, around 140 were male and around 99 were female, and the mean age was roughly 61 years. Here is what the overall study found, with its caveats: A median of approximately 62 of the top 100 tumor clones turned up in the paired uninvolved adjacent lung, and 25 to 30 of those clones also ranked among the top 100 of that same adjacent lung. Longer overall survival was associated with higher T cell density in blood, whereas shorter survival was associated with higher clonality in adjacent lung. Uninvolved tumor-adjacent lung showed the highest T cell clonality, higher than tumor, which suggests more focused antigenic responses in the uninvolved tumor-adjacent lung. Because the study design was exploratory, TCR variables were selected using unadjusted p-values without false-discovery rate correction. Because multi-region sequencing of the tumors was not done, intratumor heterogeneity could not be ruled out.

At diagnosis, tumor, uninvolved tumor-adjacent lung and peripheral blood were collected and then preserved as a mix of FFPE and fresh-frozen material. For TCR repertoire profiling, blood samples were analyzed in the form of peripheral blood mononuclear cells. A note on this clone: No antigen is known for it. Qualities for individual bases were not recorded, and no much larger clone is one base off.

The immunoSEQ Assay was used to sequence TCR beta CDR3 regions from DNA. Per the source publication's procedure: T cell density was computed as TCR beta template counts normalized to usable DNA estimated by amplifying housekeeping genes. Richness was estimated with the preseqR package, extrapolating to 400,000 templates for PBMC samples and 120,000 templates for tissue samples. Clonality was calculated as one minus Pielou's evenness. To identify tissue-enriched TCRs, differential abundance testing was run on productive amino-acid clonotypes with a minimum total count of 5 and an alpha of 0.1. The Jaccard Index and the Morisita Overlap Index were used to measure repertoire overlap between compartments. TCR beta CDR3s were clustered by GLIPH together with public tetramer-defined viral CDR3s, and at least three viral sequences plus V-gene enrichment were required for viral motifs. Drawn from immuneACCESS, this table holds only the in-frame rearrangements with V and J called that TCRdb kept. Clones are partly lost; checked studies trace under half to an unresolved V gene and leave the rest unexplained. That table gives V, J and clone size, and the DNA gave D and trimming. The sample data list more than 15,000 clones, and approximately 81% of these were observed just once. Of the sample, 20% to 25% falls within the top ten clones.

V was cut back by 5 bases and J by 6 bases, leaving a gap of 10 bases between them. For CDR1 and CDR2, the germline V gene lists SGHTA and FQGNSA. There are 13 amino acids in the CDR3, from cysteine to phenylalanine inclusive. CDR3 DNA only is kept here, 39 bases in frame from base 1. The V gene is TRBV7-2 and the J gene is TRBJ1-4; no confident D gene assignment can be made. The sequencing used peripheral blood, collected before any cancer treatment. This TCR derives from an older male donor with stage I lung adenocarcinoma. The DNA reads TGTGCCAGCAGCCGGGCCCGAGATGAAAAACTGTTTTTT. This translates into CASSRARDEKLFF.